What follows are 12 T cell receptor beta chains derived from one specimen sequenced in a study of blood T cell repertoires in COVID-19. Using immunoSEQ multiplex PCR, the repertoire was profiled, and TCRdb retains in-frame clones only, with some absent. The data show about 130,000 clones, 70% to 85% seen once. The sequenced sample was peripheral blood. The receptor set was obtained from a man between 60 and 75 years old who had recovered from COVID-19.

This clone was observed a handful of times. The rearrangement uses TRBV5-1 and TRBJ2-1; 12 positions agree with TRBD2. Germline CDR1 SGHRS, CDR2 YFSETQ. The junction had 4 bases not matched to a gene; V was cut back by 5 bases and J by 7 bases. CDR3 size: 14 residues. The CDR3 here is CASSWGLAGNEQFF. The DNA of the CDR3 is TGCGCCAGCAGTTGGGGACTAGCGGGTAATGAGCAGTTCTTC.

This clone was picked up a small number of times. The chain is built from TRBV2 and TRBJ1-4; 9 positions agree with TRBD1. The V and J ends lost 5 bases and 7 bases, in that order; junction bases with no gene match: 5. The CDR3 is made up of 14 amino acids. Germline V CDR1 and CDR2: SNHLY, FYNNEI. The CDR3 loop is CASSTGTGSEKLFF. CDR3 bases: TGTGCCAGCAGTACCGGGACAGGGTCTGAAAAACTGTTTTTT.

This clone was picked up one time. J is TRBJ2-3 and V is TRBV11-2, with 9 bases lining up with TRBD1. This CDR3 is built from 16 residues. Looked up from germline, CDR1 is SGHAT and CDR2 is FQNNGV. V trimming: 4 bases; J trimming: 2 bases; junction bases outside the gene matches: 7. As DNA, the CDR3 is TGTGCCAGCAGCTATACCGGGACAGGGTTCACAGATACGCAGTATTTT. Its translation: CASSYTGTGFTDTQYF.

The rearrangement uses TRBV10-3 and TRBJ1-5; D call uncertain. Trimming took 4 bases from V and 3 from J, leaving 7 bases between them. The CDR3 totals 13 residues. The germline V gene encodes CDR1 ENHRY and CDR2 SYGVKD. The CDR3 DNA sequence: TGTGCCATCAGTGGGGAGATCAATCAGCCCCAGCATTTT. Its protein is CAISGEINQPQHF.

The gene calls are TRBV7-2 and TRBJ2-7; 9 bases line up with TRBD2. This CDR3 has 15 residues. After removal of 1 base from V and 5 bases from J, the junction contained 6 bases not matched to a gene. CDR1 SGHTA and CDR2 FQGNSA come from the germline V gene. The CDR3, as DNA: TGTGCCAGCAGCTTAGTGGGCGGGGGGGCCCACGAGCAGTACTTC. It translates to CASSLVGGGAHEQYF. Based on the CDR3 plus reference TRBV7-2 and TRBJ2-7, the full variable domain is GAGVSQSPSNKVTEKGKDVELRCDPISGHTALYWYRQSLGQGLEFLIYFQGNSAPDKSGLPSDRFSAERTGGSVSTLTIQRTQQEDSAVYLCASSLVGGGAHEQYFGPGTRLTVT.

V gene TRBV19 combines with J gene TRBJ1-2; D is possibly TRBD1 (5 bases). CDR3 length: 15 residues. Trimming took 4 bases from V and 4 from J, leaving 16 bases between them. Germline V gene sequence: CDR1 LNHDA, CDR2 SQIVND (reference sequence). CDR3 in DNA: TGTGCCAGTAGTAACGGAGGGGTTACGATCTATGGCTACACCTTC. It is translated as CASSNGGVTIYGYTF.

V is TRBV9 and J is TRBJ1-2; 7 bases fit TRBD1. V shed 3 bases, J shed 6 bases, and the junction held 5 bases outside the gene matches. Germline CDR1 is SGDLS and CDR2 is YYNGEE. There are 13 residues in the CDR3. The CDR3 DNA is TGTGCCAGCAGCGAGGGACAGTCTGATGGCTACACCTTC. Translation: CASSEGQSDGYTF.

The V call is TRBV3-1 (or the pseudogene TRBV3-2), the J call TRBJ1-6, with a possible D match to TRBD1 (5 bases). V was trimmed by 4 bases and J by 6 bases, leaving 13 bases between them. The CDR3 length is 15 residues. CDR1 is LGHDT, CDR2 YNNKEL, per germline (reference sequence). CDR3 sequence: CASSRPQGPNSPLHF. The CDR3 coding sequence is TGTGCCAGCAGCCGTCCTCAGGGCCCTAATTCACCCCTCCACTTT.

The chain is built from TRBV5-1 and TRBJ2-3, with a possible D match to TRBD2 (5 bases). The V end lost 2 bases, the J end lost 2 bases, and 15 bases lay between the germline ends. Germline assignment: CDR1 SGHRS and CDR2 YFSETQ. The CDR3 is 16 amino acids. CDR3 in DNA: TGCGCCAGCAGCTTAGGGAGCTCTCGGGCCACAGATACGCAGTATTTT. The encoded protein is CASSLGSSRATDTQYF.

The chain carries TRBV28 and TRBJ1-5, with 8 bases fitting TRBD1. V gave up 3 bases and J gave up 2 bases; unmatched junction bases: 9. The CDR3 is 17 amino acids. Germline-derived CDR1 and CDR2 are MDHEN and SYDVKM. This CDR3 is CASSFWDRQRGNQPQHF. The CDR3 bases are TGTGCCAGCAGTTTTTGGGACAGGCAGAGGGGCAATCAGCCCCAGCATTTT.

This chain joins TRBV19 and TRBJ1-2; 10 bases are shared with TRBD1. V was pared by 1 base and J by 5 bases, with 4 bases of the junction left unmatched. This CDR3 has 15 residues. Germline-derived CDR1 and CDR2 are LNHDA and SQIVND (reference sequence). CDR3 in DNA: TGTGCCAGTAGTATAGGACAGGGGGCGCGGTATGGCTACACCTTC. Protein product: CASSIGQGARYGYTF.

V usage is TRBV29-1 and J usage is TRBJ2-7; 9 bases fit TRBD1. CDR1 is SQVTM and CDR2 is ANQGSEA in the germline V gene. V shed 5 bases, J shed 2 bases, and the junction held 4 bases outside the gene matches. The CDR3 is 13 amino acids. The CDR3 DNA follows: TGCAGCGTTTTGACAGGGGGGACCTACGAGCAGTACTTC. It codes for CSVLTGGTYEQYF.